This is a list of T cell receptor beta chains from one sample in a study of shared clonotypes between healthy human individuals. Profiling relied on immunoSEQ multiplex PCR, and the TCRdb table lists in-frame clones only, not all of them. The table records 2 million or so clones, roughly 94% of them present only once. The specimen was naive CD4+ T cells sorted from blood. The receptors stem from a man aged 18 to 30 in good health. CDR3s include the opening cysteine and the closing phenylalanine or tryptophan. The order of the fields is D gene, J gene, clone size, V gene, CDR3 protein, CDR3 DNA. The D gene is left open where the match is weak. Clone size is not always given. Where it is, it says once, few, many or a class for expanded clones.

>.|TRBJ1-2|.|TRBV7-9
CASSPSLGGGGYTF
TGTGCCAGCAGCCCCTCTCTCGGGGGAGGTGGCTACACCTTC
>.|TRBJ1-1|.|TRBV28
CASSLSPGQNTEAFF
TGTGCCAGCAGTTTATCACCAGGGCAGAACACTGAAGCTTTCTTT
>.|TRBJ1-2|.|TRBV6-1
CASSEGSFRRYTF
TGTGCCAGCAGTGAAGGTTCCTTCAGGAGGTACACCTTC
>.|TRBJ1-6|.|TRBV5-8
CASRTGQSSNSPLHF
TGTGCCAGCAGGACCGGACAGTCAAGCAATTCACCCCTCCACTTT
>.|TRBJ2-4|.|TRBV29-1
CSVEGVLGAKNIQYF
TGCAGCGTTGAAGGGGTATTGGGAGCCAAAAACATTCAGTACTTC
>TRBD1|TRBJ1-5|.|TRBV6-5
CASSYSGQGGNQPQHF
TGTGCCAGCAGTTACTCGGGCCAGGGGGGCAATCAGCCCCAGCATTTT
>.|TRBJ2-7|many|TRBV5-1
CASSPLSGAEQYF
TGCGCCAGCAGCCCACTATCGGGGGCCGAGCAGTACTTC
>TRBD1|TRBJ2-5|many|TRBV5-1
CASSLEAGGRETQYF
TGCGCCAGCAGCTTGGAAGCAGGGGGCAGGGAGACCCAGTACTTC
>TRBD1|TRBJ2-7|.|TRBV20-1
CSATTGDEQYF
TGCAGTGCAACGACAGGGGACGAGCAGTACTTC
>TRBD1|TRBJ2-7|.|TRBV30
CAWSVQGGSNEQYF
TGTGCCTGGAGTGTACAGGGGGGCTCGAACGAGCAGTACTTC
>.|TRBJ2-5|.|TRBV5-1
CASSLFGGRRETQYF
TGCGCCAGCAGCTTATTTGGGGGGCGGCGGGAGACCCAGTACTTC
>.|TRBJ2-7|.|TRBV19
CASSPGIWDNEQYF
TGTGCCAGTAGTCCCGGGATTTGGGACAACGAGCAGTACTTC
>.|TRBJ1-1|.|TRBV28
CASEGDTEAFF
TGTGCCAGTGAAGGAGACACTGAAGCTTTCTTT
>.|TRBJ1-4|.|TRBV18
CASSPGTLGEKLFF
TGTGCCAGCTCCCCGGGGACGCTGGGTGAAAAACTGTTTTTT
>TRBD1|TRBJ2-7|.|TRBV28
CASSHDRGHGPEQYF
TGTGCCAGCAGCCATGACAGGGGGCACGGTCCCGAGCAGTACTTC
>.|TRBJ2-7|.|TRBV28
CATGAGVYEQYF
TGTGCCACCGGGGCAGGGGTGTACGAGCAGTACTTC
>.|TRBJ1-2|.|TRBV19
CASSTPWDYGYTF
TGTGCCAGTAGTACCCCGTGGGACTATGGCTACACCTTC
>TRBD1|TRBJ1-1|.|TRBV2
CASSYGTANTEAFF
TGTGCCAGCAGTTACGGGACAGCAAACACTGAAGCTTTCTTT
>.|TRBJ2-7|.|TRBV4-3
CASSQDYPNLGYEQYF
TGCGCCAGCAGCCAAGATTATCCAAATTTGGGGTACGAGCAGTACTTC
>.|TRBJ2-1|.|TRBV10-3
CAISDGIYNEQFF
TGTGCCATCAGTGATGGGATTTACAATGAGCAGTTCTTC
>TRBD1|TRBJ1-5|few|TRBV6-1
CASSDLILDRGLQPQHF
TGTGCCAGCAGTGACCTGATACTAGACAGGGGGCTTCAGCCCCAGCATTTT
>TRBD1|TRBJ1-6|.|TRBV7-2
CASSPQGGYNSPLHF
TGTGCCAGCAGCCCTCAGGGGGGCTATAATTCACCCCTCCACTTT
>.|TRBJ2-7|.|TRBV28
CASSLIGREQYF
TGTGCCAGCAGTTTAATCGGGCGGGAGCAGTACTTC
>TRBD2|TRBJ2-7|once|TRBV6-6
CASTRGGINYEQYF
TGTGCCAGCACCCGGGGAGGGATTAACTACGAGCAGTACTTC